This T cell receptor (beta chain) was sequenced in a study of shared clonotypes between healthy human individuals. Losses at the gene ends were 4 bases for V and 1 base for J; bases not matched to a gene: 13. CDR1 and CDR2 (germline): SEHNR, FQNEAQ (reference sequence). The CDR3 has 18 amino acids. Generated by immunoSEQ multiplex PCR, the TCRdb table keeps only in-frame clones and is missing some. The sample shows approximately 2.1 million clones, approximately 93% of them seen only once. The genes are TRBV7-9 and TRBJ2-1; 7 bases line up with TRBD2. The TCR comes from a man aged 18 to 30 in good health. Some clones in this sample may be carry-over from other donors' samples. The sequenced sample consisted of naive CD4+ T cells from PBMCs. Subset defined: CD45RA+ positively selected. As DNA, the CDR3 is TGTGCCAGCAGCTCCCAGGGCGGCCTAGCGGAATCCTACAATGAGCAGTTCTTC. Its translation: CASSSQGGLAESYNEQFF.